These 22 T cell receptor beta chains came from one sample sequenced in a study of tumor-infiltrating lymphocytes in primary liver carcinoma. With a constant-region primer, TCR beta cDNA was made from about 0.5 ug of total RNA. For TCR beta, libraries were produced by three nested multiplex PCR rounds using slightly modified ARM-PCR. It was with TRBV1-TRBV30 forward primers and a C-beta reverse primer that the first two PCR rounds were run, at around 11 cycles each. From the multiplex PCR reads, TCRdb called clonotypes with MiXCR, one entry per CDR3 protein. The sample includes fewer than 250,000 distinct CDR3 sequences, approximately 86% of them seen just once. The roughly 19-33 mg bulk tissue piece was not sorted before simultaneous RNA and DNA extraction. Specimen: tumor tissue from primary liver carcinoma. These receptors all come from a man aged 35-49 years with primary liver carcinoma and hepatitis B virus infection.

As concerns this clonotype: One junction end disagrees with the germline gene, perhaps due to a read error. J is TRBJ1-1 and V is TRBV12-3 or TRBV12-4, with D perhaps matching TRBD1 (5 bases). The CDR3 is 14 amino acids. CDR3 nucleotides: TGTACCAGCAGTATCGGGACCGGGGGAACTGAAGCTTTATTT. Translation: CTSSIGTGGTEALF.

About this clonotype: One end of the junction does not line up with germline, which may come from a read error. The chain combines TRBV6-6 with TRBJ2-2, with D tentatively TRBD1 (6 bases). The CDR3 spans 15 residues. Germline assignment: CDR1 MNHNY and CDR2 SVGAGI (reference sequence). DNA of the CDR3: TGTGCCAGCACTACAGAGGGGGTGAACACGGGGGAGCTGTTTTTT. Its protein product is CASTTEGVNTGELFF.

The CDR3 region has the DNA TGCGCCAGCAGCTTGGTGGAACGGAACCAAGAGACCCAGTACTTC. The encoded protein is CASSLVERNQETQYF. This chain joins TRBV5-1 and TRBJ2-5; no clear D gene. The CDR3 loop spans 15 amino acids. CDR1 is SGHRS and CDR2 is YFSETQ in the germline V gene. V was clipped by 0 bases and J by 0 bases, with 9 bases between them.

This clonotype has only a few counts. This may arise from a read error, as a much more abundant clone is one base away. The gene calls are TRBV6-1 and TRBJ2-6, with D uncertain. CDR3 size: 14 residues. Germline values: CDR1 MNHNS, CDR2 SASEGT. The CDR3 DNA reads as TGTACCAGCAGTGCAGTCTCTGGGGCCAACGTCCTGACTTTC. Translating it yields CTSSAVSGANVLTF.

With respect to this clonotype: A clone one base away is much larger, so this may be a read error. The gene calls are TRBV19 and TRBJ2-4; D may be TRBD1 or TRBD2 (6 bases each). The CDR3 runs 14 residues. Germline-derived CDR1 and CDR2 are LNHDA and SQIVND (reference sequence). Trimming took off 11 bases at V and 2 bases at J, with 16 bases between the two ends. The CDR3 sequence: CAGGDMLPKNIQYF. CDR3 coding DNA: TGTGCCGGAGGGGACATGCTTCCCAAAAACATTCAGTACTTC.

A word on this clonotype: At one of its ends the junction is not consistent with the germline gene, which may arise from a read error. The chain couples TRBV28 to TRBJ2-5; D not certain. Germline-derived CDR1 and CDR2 are MDHEN and SYDVKM. CDR3 size: 15 residues. The CDR3 loop reads CTSSSSIKVGETQYF. The CDR3 DNA sequence: TGTACCAGCAGTTCGAGCATAAAAGTAGGAGAGACCCAGTACTTC.

This rearrangement joins TRBV29-1 to TRBJ2-3; perhaps TRBD1 as D (6 bases). Looked up from germline, CDR1 is SQVTM and CDR2 is ANQGSEA. The CDR3 runs 14 residues. Trimming cost V 6 bases and J 4 bases, with 17 bases left between them. The CDR3 DNA reads TGCAGCGTGGGGGCCTGTGGGAGACCAGATACGCAGTATTTT. Its translation is CSVGACGRPDTQYF.

The CDR3 bases are TGCGTCAACAGCCAAACACAGGGTGGGTCCACGGAAGCTTTCTTT. This encodes CVNSQTQGGSTEAFF. This chain connects TRBV4-3 to TRBJ1-1, with a weak D call TRBD1 (6 bases). Germline-derived CDR1 and CDR2 are LGHNA and YSLEER. This CDR3 has 15 amino acids.

In its sample, this clonotype was seen many times. CDR3 nucleotides: TGTGCCAGCAGCCAAGATGTGGGGTATAAGTACTTC. Translating it yields CASSQDVGYKYF. This chain connects TRBV5-4 to TRBJ2-7; D unclear. Germline assignment: CDR1 SGHNT and CDR2 YYREEE (reference sequence). Trimming shortened V by 4 bases and J by 11 bases, and 16 bases separated the two germline ends. The CDR3 is made up of 12 amino acids.

This clonotype was picked up one time. The junction differs from germline at one of its ends, possibly a read error. The genes are TRBV6-2 or TRBV6-3 and TRBJ2-1; possibly TRBD2 for D (6 bases). The CDR3 has 15 residues. Germline V gives CDR1 MNHEY, CDR2 SVGEGT. CDR3 DNA sequence: TGTGCCAGCAGTCTACGACTATTAGCGGCCAATGATCAGTTCTTC. Its protein product is CASSLRLLAANDQFF.

Notes on this clonotype: One end of the junction fails to match germline, which may point to a read error. V usage is TRBV11-1 and J usage is TRBJ2-4; 8 positions match TRBD2. This CDR3 has 17 amino acids. Per the germline V gene, CDR1 is SGHAT and CDR2 is FQDESV (reference sequence). Written as DNA, the CDR3 is TGTACCAGCAGTTTTCCCGGGACTAGTGGGACCAAAAACATTGAGTACTTC. It is translated as CTSSFPGTSGTKNIEYF.

There are many counts of this clonotype. The J gene is TRBJ2-7, the V gene TRBV10-1; D may be TRBD2 (5 bases). The CDR3 totals 15 residues. In germline, CDR1 is WNHNN, CDR2 SYGVQD (reference sequence). V gave up 3 bases and J gave up 2 bases, with 14 bases separating them. CDR3: CASSELRGSPYEQYF. CDR3 bases: TGCGCCAGCAGTGAACTCAGAGGGAGCCCCTACGAGCAGTACTTC.

This clonotype has just a few counts. A much more abundant neighbour one base away suggests this may be a read error. The CDR3: CASSLGRAGLAKNIQYF. In DNA form, the CDR3 reads TGTGCCAGCAGCTTAGGTAGAGCAGGTCTAGCCAAAAACATTCAGTACTTC. The chain carries TRBV11-2 and TRBJ2-4; D unresolved. The CDR3 spans 17 residues. Trimming cost V 1 base and J 0 bases, with 13 bases left between them. Germline V gene lookup returns CDR1 SGHAT and CDR2 FQNNGV.

Comments on this clonotype: An end of the junction does not agree with germline; a read error may underlie this. CDR3 in amino acids: CGVEGGAGIIDRQYF. The CDR3 coding sequence is TGCGGCGTTGAGGGCGGGGCCGGCATCATAGATAGGCAGTATTTT. The V gene is TRBV29-1, the J gene TRBJ2-3, with TRBD2 as a possible D gene (6 bases). The CDR3 is 15 residues long. Germline lookup yields CDR1 SQVTM and CDR2 ANQGSEA.

This clonotype was seen at least ten times. V usage is TRBV6-2 or TRBV6-3 and J usage is TRBJ2-5; unclear D gene. The V and J ends lost 1 base and 1 base respectively, with 4 bases between them. The germline V gene encodes CDR1 MNHEY and CDR2 SVGEGT. The CDR3 has 13 residues. The CDR3 loop is CASSYWAQETQYF. The CDR3 DNA reads TGTGCCAGCAGTTACTGGGCCCAAGAGACCCAGTACTTC.

In the case of this clonotype: Without the conserved terminal phenylalanine or tryptophan, this CDR3 likely stems from a read error. The chain couples TRBV29-1 to TRBJ2-2; D possibly uses TRBD1 or TRBD2 (5 bases each). The CDR3 covers 14 residues. Germline CDR1 SQVTM, CDR2 ANQGSEA. V lost 6 bases, J lost 4 bases, and 15 bases lay in between. This CDR3 reads CSVLDPGPTGELFY. The CDR3 nucleotides read TGCAGCGTCCTTGATCCGGGACCCACCGGGGAGCTGTTTTAT.

This chain joins TRBV29-1 and TRBJ2-1, with TRBD1 matching 9 bases. The germline V gene has CDR1 SQVTM and CDR2 ANQGSEA. The CDR3 contains 16 residues. The ends lost 7 bases at V and 15 bases at J; junction bases unmatched: 25. The CDR3 protein is CSDLPGQGSSYNKRFF. CDR3 nucleotides: TGCAGCGACCTCCCGGGACAGGGAAGCTCCTACAATAAGCGGTTCTTC.

This chain connects TRBV11-3 to TRBJ1-1; D gene unclear. This CDR3 contains 15 residues. The germline CDR1 and CDR2 sequences are SGHNT and YENEEA. V lost 5 bases and J lost 11, with 24 bases in between. CDR3 in DNA: TGTGCCAGCAGCCCAGGATCCGGTTGGGCTACCGAGGCTTTCTTT. Amino acid sequence: CASSPGSGWATEAFF.

On this clonotype: Just one base apart from a much larger clone, this may be a read error. No conserved phenylalanine or tryptophan is present at the end of the CDR3, so a read error is the likely explanation. The chain employs TRBV5-1 and TRBJ2-1; 7 bases match TRBD2. V dropped 6 bases and J dropped 0; count of bases not matched to a gene: 3. CDR3 length: 14 amino acids. Germline lookup yields CDR1 SGHRS and CDR2 YFSETQ. The CDR3 here is CASMRETSYNEQFL. The CDR3 nucleotides are TGCGCCAGCATGCGGGAGACCTCCTACAATGAGCAGTTCCTC.

Details on this clonotype: Sequence at one end of the junction differs from germline and may be a read error. The rearrangement uses TRBV6-5 and TRBJ2-5, with D perhaps TRBD2 (6 bases). CDR3 length: 17 residues. Per germline, CDR1 MNHEY and CDR2 SVGAGI. This chain's CDR3 is CASSYSSSGGLQVTQYF. As DNA, the CDR3 is TGTGCCAGCAGTTACTCGAGTAGTGGAGGGCTCCAAGTGACCCAGTACTTC.

In its sample, this clonotype was seen many times. The genes are TRBV6-1 and TRBJ2-4; D possibly corresponds to TRBD1 (6 bases). Trimming took off 4 bases at V and 1 base at J, with 20 bases between the two ends. The CDR3 covers 18 residues. Germline CDR1 MNHNS, CDR2 SASEGT. The CDR3: CASSGETGFQRAKNIQYF. CDR3 coding DNA: TGTGCCAGCAGTGGGGAGACAGGCTTTCAGAGGGCCAAAAACATTCAGTACTTC.

On this clonotype itself: One end of the junction fails to match germline, which may point to a read error. V and J are TRBV12-3 or TRBV12-4 and TRBJ2-3, with 11 bases fitting TRBD2. CDR3 length equals 18 residues. CDR3 region: CASSPPLAGGRSKDTRYF. The CDR3 nucleotides are TGTGCCAGCAGCCCCCCCCTAGCGGGAGGTCGAAGCAAAGATACGCGGTATTTT.